Shown below are 27 T cell receptor beta chains from a single sample sequenced in a study of T cells after somatic rescue of genetic block. Profiled with immunoSEQ multiplex PCR; TCRdb holds only in-frame clones, not every one. The table records some 12,000 clones, 65% to 85% of them present only once. Sequenced sample: peripheral blood mononuclear cells (PBMCs). The receptors originated from a boy between 10 and 17 years old.

This rearrangement joins TRBV5-1 to TRBJ2-7; no clear D gene. This CDR3 has 16 amino acids. The germline gives CDR1 SGHRS, CDR2 YFSETQ. Trimming took off 0 bases at V and 0 bases at J, with 13 bases between the two ends. CDR3: CASSLAHRDYSYEQYF. CDR3 bases: TGCGCCAGCAGCTTGGCCCACAGAGATTACTCCTACGAGCAGTACTTC. The full variable domain, rest sourced from reference TRBV5-1 and TRBJ2-7, is KAGVTQTPRYLIKTRGQQVTLSCSPISGHRSVSWYQQTPGQGLQFLFEYFSETQRNKGNFPGRFSGRQFSNSRSEMNVSTLELGDSALYLCASSLAHRDYSYEQYFGPGTRLTVT.

The rearrangement joins TRBV27 to TRBJ2-7, with D maybe TRBD1 (5 bases). Germline CDR1 is MNHEY and CDR2 is SMNVEV (reference sequence). This CDR3 has 13 amino acids. V lost 2 bases and J lost 4, with 9 bases in between. This chain's CDR3 is CASSLKQGYEQYF. The CDR3 region has the DNA TGTGCCAGCAGTTTAAAGCAGGGATACGAGCAGTACTTC.

Only a few counts were recorded for this clone. V gene TRBV6-1 combines with J gene TRBJ1-2; D uncertain. The germline V gene encodes CDR1 MNHNS and CDR2 SASEGT. V lost 3 bases, J lost 4 bases, and 9 bases lay in between. The CDR3 totals 13 residues. As DNA, the CDR3 is TGTGCCAGCAGTGACAGGATTTTCTATGGCTACACCTTC. This codes for CASSDRIFYGYTF.

The chain uses TRBV19 and TRBJ2-4; 7 bases map to TRBD1. Germline CDR1 is LNHDA and CDR2 is SQIVND (reference sequence). Unmatched junction bases numbered 8, after V lost 6 bases and J lost 0 bases. This CDR3 region has 16 residues. CDR3 sequence (DNA): TGTGCCAGTAGCCCGACAGGGTCCTTAGCCAAAAACATTCAGTACTTC. It specifies CASSPTGSLAKNIQYF.

DNA for the CDR3: TGTGCAAGTCGCTTAAACAGCACCTTCCCCTCCTACAATGAGCAGTTCTTC. Translating it yields CASRLNSTFPSYNEQFF. This rearrangement joins TRBV12-2 to TRBJ2-1; TRBD1 is taken as the D call from the table, unchecked against the DNA. TRBV12-2 is reported as a pseudogene. The CDR3 has 17 amino acids.

This chain's CDR3 is CASSLGPYNSPLHF. For the CDR3, the DNA is TGTGCCAGCAGCTTAGGACCCTATAATTCACCCCTCCACTTT. The J gene is TRBJ1-6, the V gene TRBV7-6; D gene unclear. The CDR3 contains 14 residues. Between the trimmed V and J ends, which lost 1 base and 2 bases, there was a span of 3 bases. Germline-derived CDR1 and CDR2 are SGHVS and FNYEAQ. The full variable domain, rest sourced from reference TRBV7-6 and TRBJ1-6, is GAGVSQSPRYKVTKRGQDVALRCDPISGHVSLYWYRQALGQGPEFLTYFNYEAQQDKSGLPNDRFSAERPEGSISTLTIQRTEQRDSAMYRCASSLGPYNSPLHFGNGTRLTVT.

In this sample, this clone turned up once. For the CDR3, the DNA is TGCGCCAGCAGCCGGGGGTCCCCCACAGATACGCAGTATTTT. Translated: CASSRGSPTDTQYF. The rearrangement joins TRBV5-1 to TRBJ2-3; D might be TRBD2 (6 bases). From germline, CDR1 is SGHRS and CDR2 YFSETQ. Trimming left V 4 bases short and J 2 bases short, with 11 bases between. The CDR3 has 14 amino acids.

The count of this clone is one. V gene TRBV5-1 combines with J gene TRBJ1-4, with a weak D call TRBD1 (5 bases). The CDR3 extends over 16 amino acids. Trimming removed 0 bases from V and 1 base from J, with 10 bases in between. Germline CDR1 and CDR2: SGHRS and YFSETQ. Written as DNA, the CDR3 is TGCGCCAGCAGCTTGGAGCTGGGGGGAACTAATGAAAAACTGTTTTTT. As protein: CASSLELGGTNEKLFF.

This clone was observed a single time. The rearrangement joins TRBV6-5 to TRBJ2-5, with no clear D. Trimming removed 5 bases from V and 5 bases from J, with 18 bases in between. The length of the CDR3 is 15 residues. Germline V gene data show CDR1 as MNHEY and CDR2 as SVGAGI. The CDR3 DNA reads as TGTGCCAGCAGTCCAAGGGCCGTCCGATGGGAGACCCAGTACTTC. Residues: CASSPRAVRWETQYF.

This clone was counted between two and nine times. The chain carries TRBV14 and TRBJ2-1; tentative D call: TRBD2 (6 bases). V was shortened by 4 bases and J by 5 bases, with 12 bases between the two germline ends. The CDR3 runs to 14 residues. The germline CDR1 and CDR2 sequences are SGHDN and FVKESK. The CDR3 nucleotides read TGTGCCAGCAGCCCCTTCGCGGGGCACAATGAGCAGTTCTTC. This gives the protein CASSPFAGHNEQFF. Variable domain in full (rest from reference TRBV14 and TRBJ2-1): EAGVTQFPSHSVIEKGQTVTLRCDPISGHDNLYWYRRVMGKEIKFLLHFVKESKQDESGMPNNRFLAERTGGTYSTLKVQPAELEDSGVYFCASSPFAGHNEQFFGPGTRLTVL.

The chain links TRBV10-3 to TRBJ2-7; 7 bases are shared with TRBD1. Germline V gene sequence: CDR1 ENHRY, CDR2 SYGVKD. This CDR3 contains 15 residues. The V segment lost 4 bases and the J segment 5 bases; nucleotides outside the gene matches: 11. CDR3 in DNA: TGTGCCATCAGTGTGAGCAGGGGGAGTTTGGACGAGCAGTACTTC. Amino acids: CAISVSRGSLDEQYF.

This clone appeared a few times. This chain uses TRBV29-1 with TRBJ2-1, with D unclear. From germline, CDR1 is SQVTM and CDR2 ANQGSEA. This CDR3 has 11 amino acids. V lost 2 bases and J 7 bases, leaving 6 bases between the germline ends. The DNA of the CDR3 is TGCAGCGTTGAATGGCGGAATGAGCAGTTCTTC. It codes for CSVEWRNEQFF.

This clone was seen only a few times. This sequence joins TRBV14 and TRBJ2-3; 9 bases match TRBD1. The germline gives CDR1 SGHDN, CDR2 FVKESK. Trimming removed 1 base from V and 5 bases from J; junction bases left unmatched: 7. The CDR3 runs to 16 residues. Written as DNA, the CDR3 is TGTGCCAGCAGCCAAGGGGGACAGGGAGTGGGAGATACGCAGTATTTT. Amino acid sequence: CASSQGGQGVGDTQYF.

The V call is TRBV18, the J call TRBJ1-5; D gene ambiguous. CDR3 length equals 13 residues. Trimming took off 2 bases at V and 9 bases at J, with 11 bases between the two ends. Germline assignment: CDR1 KGHSH and CDR2 LQKENI. Here the CDR3 reads CASSPGSLGPQHF. The CDR3 DNA follows: TGTGCCAGCTCACCAGGGAGCCTCGGGCCCCAGCATTTT.

The J gene is TRBJ1-3, the V gene TRBV11-2; TRBD1 aligns across 7 bases. This CDR3 has 16 residues. The germline V gene has CDR1 SGHAT and CDR2 FQNNGV. V trimming: 4 bases; J trimming: 3 bases; junction bases outside the gene matches: 9. CDR3 in amino acids: CASSSRTGVVGNTIYF. The CDR3 coding sequence is TGTGCCAGCAGCTCTCGGACAGGCGTAGTTGGAAACACCATATATTTT.

The chain couples TRBV11-2 to TRBJ2-1; 9 bases agree with TRBD1. The CDR3 has 16 amino acids. Germline-derived CDR1 and CDR2 are SGHAT and FQNNGV. V lost 2 bases, J lost 5 bases, and 7 bases stayed unmatched. The CDR3 nucleotides read TGTGCCAGCAGCTTATATTGGGACAGGGCCCACAATGAGCAGTTCTTC. Protein product: CASSLYWDRAHNEQFF.

This clone was recorded once. The chain has TRBV7-2 and TRBJ2-1; the match to TRBD1 covers 11 bases. With V trimmed by 5 bases and J by 6 bases, 6 bases remained unmatched. The CDR3 is 15 residues long. Germline values: CDR1 SGHTA, CDR2 FQGNSA. The CDR3 sequence is CASSTRDRGTNEQFF. As DNA, the CDR3 is TGTGCCAGCAGCACGCGGGACAGGGGGACCAATGAGCAGTTCTTC. Full variable domain (rest looked up from reference TRBV7-2 and TRBJ2-1): GAGVSQSPSNKVTEKGKDVELRCDPISGHTALYWYRQSLGQGLEFLIYFQGNSAPDKSGLPSDRFSAERTGGSVSTLTIQRTQQEDSAVYLCASSTRDRGTNEQFFGPGTRLTVL.

CDR3 bases: TGTGCCAGCAGTCGCGGGACTTTTAGCTACAATGAGCAGTTCTTC. It yields the protein CASSRGTFSYNEQFF. The chain links TRBV28 to TRBJ2-1, with D possibly TRBD2 on 6 matching bases. CDR1 is MDHEN, CDR2 SYDVKM, per germline. The V and J ends lost 5 bases and 3 bases respectively, with 14 bases between them. This CDR3 region has 15 residues.

The chain uses TRBV7-6 and TRBJ1-1; no clear D gene. V lost 2 bases and J lost 1, with 8 bases in between. The CDR3 is 14 residues long. CDR1 is SGHVS and CDR2 is FNYEAQ in the germline V gene. CDR3 in amino acids: CASSLTWQNTEAFF. The CDR3 DNA reads as TGTGCCAGCAGCTTAACGTGGCAGAACACTGAAGCTTTCTTT.

This chain links TRBV6-5 with TRBJ2-2, with D possibly TRBD1 on 6 matching bases. V lost 9 bases and J lost 6, with 17 bases in between. Germline loops: CDR1 MNHEY, CDR2 SVGAGI. This CDR3 has 14 residues. This chain's CDR3 is CASRSGTSPGELFF. The CDR3 DNA is TGTGCCAGTAGATCCGGGACATCCCCCGGGGAGCTGTTTTTT.

This clone was recorded only once. V is TRBV15 and J is TRBJ2-3; the D gene could be TRBD1 or TRBD2 (5 bases each). Germline V CDR1 and CDR2: LNHNV, YYDKDF (reference sequence). V lost 0 bases to trimming and J lost 8 bases, with 18 bases between them. This CDR3 has 16 amino acids. Here the CDR3 DNA reads TGTGCCACCAGCAGAGATGGATCCGGGACGCTCGCTACGCAGTATTTT. This codes for CATSRDGSGTLATQYF. The full variable domain, with the rest looked up from reference TRBV15 and TRBJ2-3, is DAMVIQNPRYQVTQFGKPVTLSCSQTLNHNVMYWYQQKSSQAPKLLFHYYDKDFNNEADTPDNFQSRRPNTSFCFLDIRSPGLGDTAMYLCATSRDGSGTLATQYFGPGTRLTVL.

V and J are TRBV7-6 and TRBJ2-1, with D maybe TRBD1 (5 bases). The V gene lost 5 bases and the J gene lost 4 bases, with 12 bases spanning the gap. Germline CDR1 SGHVS, CDR2 FNYEAQ. The CDR3 has 14 amino acids. In DNA, the CDR3 is TGTGCCAGCAGCCCGATGGACACGTACAATGAGCAGTTCTTC. It yields the protein CASSPMDTYNEQFF.

The chain employs TRBV11-2 and TRBJ2-5; D unresolved. The V gene's germline CDR1 is SGHAT and CDR2 FQNNGV. The CDR3 contains 15 residues. The germline V and J ends were trimmed by 1 base and 0 bases, with 9 bases remaining between them. The DNA of the CDR3 is TGTGCCAGCAGCTTAGCCACCACGTACCAAGAGACCCAGTACTTC. Translating gives CASSLATTYQETQYF.

V is TRBV28 and J is TRBJ1-5, with D unresolved. This CDR3 region has 14 residues. The V gene lost 6 bases and the J gene lost 4 bases, with 13 bases spanning the gap. From germline, CDR1 is MDHEN and CDR2 SYDVKM. CDR3 nucleotide sequence: TGTGCCAGCAGATTTTCAGGTGCAAATCAGCCCCAGCATTTT. Protein sequence: CASRFSGANQPQHF.

The CDR3 here is CASSVGDRGEEKLFF. In DNA, the CDR3 is TGTGCCAGCAGCGTAGGGGACAGGGGCGAAGAAAAACTGTTTTTT. This chain connects TRBV9 to TRBJ1-4; 10 nucleotides line up with TRBD1. Unmatched junction bases numbered 4, after V lost 0 bases and J lost 8 bases. This CDR3 has 15 residues. Germline V CDR1 and CDR2: SGDLS, YYNGEE.

The chain is built from TRBV11-3 and TRBJ2-7; D remains ambiguous. The V end was cut by 5 bases, the J end by 9 bases, with 14 bases between. Germline V CDR1 and CDR2: SGHNT, YENEEA. The CDR3 is 12 amino acids. The CDR3 region is CASSLPHSGQYF. The CDR3 DNA reads TGTGCCAGCAGCCTACCCCACAGTGGGCAGTACTTC. The whole variable domain, remainder taken from reference TRBV11-3 and TRBJ2-7, is EAGVVQSPRYKIIEKKQPVAFWCNPISGHNTLYWYLQNLGQGPELLIRYENEEAVDDSQLPKDRFSAERLKGVDSTLKIQPAELGDSAVYLCASSLPHSGQYFGPGTRLTVT.

The chain employs TRBV5-1 and TRBJ2-7; 8 nucleotides match TRBD1. The CDR3 covers 13 residues. CDR1 SGHRS and CDR2 YFSETQ come from the germline V gene. With V trimmed by 4 bases and J by 7 bases, 7 bases remained unmatched. The CDR3 region is CASSVQGAGEQYF. The CDR3 nucleotides read TGCGCCAGCAGCGTCCAGGGGGCTGGGGAGCAGTACTTC.